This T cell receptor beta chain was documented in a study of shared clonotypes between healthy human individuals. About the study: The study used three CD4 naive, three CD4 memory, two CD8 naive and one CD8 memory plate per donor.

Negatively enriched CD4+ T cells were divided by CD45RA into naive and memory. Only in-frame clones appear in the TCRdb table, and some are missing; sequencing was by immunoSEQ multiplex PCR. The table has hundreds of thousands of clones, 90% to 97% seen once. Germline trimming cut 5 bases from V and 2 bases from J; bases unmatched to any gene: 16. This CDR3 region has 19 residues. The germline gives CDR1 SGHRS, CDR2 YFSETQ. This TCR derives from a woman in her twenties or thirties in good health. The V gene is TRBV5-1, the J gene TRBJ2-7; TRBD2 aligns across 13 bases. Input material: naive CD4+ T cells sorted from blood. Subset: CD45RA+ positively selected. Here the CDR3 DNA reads TGCGCCAGCAGAGCCTCGGGGGGTACTAGCGGGAGGGCCGCCTACGAGCAGTACTTC. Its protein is CASRASGGTSGRAAYEQYF.